These 2 T cell receptor beta chains came from one sample sequenced in a study of blood T cells in healthy people across ages. Together with a sample-barcoded 5' primer, a J-beta primer mix was included in a second PCR lasting roughly 6 to 12 cycles. TCRdb used MiXCR to reprocess the 5' RACE reads, holding one entry per CDR3 protein. The data contain 590,000 or so distinct CDR3 sequences, roughly 30% of them singletons. Sequenced material: blood. Receptor source: a woman over 75 in good health.

CDR3 sequence: CASTKSPGQGIYEQYF. As DNA, the CDR3 is TGTGCCAGCACTAAATCTCCGGGACAGGGGATTTACGAGCAGTACTTC. The chain links TRBV6-6 to TRBJ2-7, with 10 bases that match TRBD1. Trimming at V came to 7 bases and at J to 4 bases, leaving 13 bases not matched to a gene. The CDR3 has 16 residues. Germline V CDR1 and CDR2: MNHNY, SVGAGI (reference sequence).

The chain uses TRBV20-1 and TRBJ2-5; a weak D match, TRBD2 (5 bases). This CDR3 comprises 15 residues. Trimming left V 2 bases short and J 1 base short, with 14 bases between. CDR1 and CDR2 (germline): DFQATT, SNEGSKA (reference sequence). The CDR3 coding sequence is TGCAGTGCTAGAAGAAGCGGTAATTCCCAAGAGACCCAGTACTTC. Its translation is CSARRSGNSQETQYF.